This T cell receptor (beta chain) was recorded in a study of blood T cell repertoires in COVID-19. Background on the study: The United States, Italy and Spain provided the acute and convalescent COVID-19 samples. Sample material is recorded as cDNA or gDNA derived from T cells, B-cell-depleted T cells, or PBMCs.

Original handling: Reference gene primer amplification gave nucleated cell count estimates. TCRdb's table, derived via immunoSEQ multiplex PCR, lists solely in-frame clones and lacks some. V and J calls and clone size are copied from that table; D and trimming were computed from the DNA. The sample holds tens of thousands of clones, 70% to 90% seen once. The clonotype comes from a man in his forties with acute or convalescent COVID-19. Sequenced sample: peripheral blood.

CDR3 sequence: CASSPVQGKAEAFF. CDR3 nucleotide sequence: TGTGCCAGCAGCCCGGTTCAGGGTAAAGCTGAAGCTTTCTTT. The chain carries TRBV5-6 and TRBJ1-1; a weak D match, TRBD1 (5 bases). The germline V gene has CDR1 SGHDT and CDR2 YYEEEE. The length of the CDR3 is 14 residues. Between the trimmed V and J ends, which lost 4 bases and 6 bases, there was a span of 16 bases.